The entry below describes one T cell receptor (beta chain). This sample is part of a study of cytomegalovirus exposure and HLA in healthy donors. The PCR made use of 60 Vbeta and 13 Jbeta primers. Some clones are missing from TCRdb's copy, which holds only in-frame ones; the method was immunoSEQ multiplex PCR. This sample has 200,000 or so clones, with around 83% found just once. Per germline, CDR1 SGHDT and CDR2 YYEEEE. Trimming took 3 bases from V and 10 from J; bases not matched to a gene: 8. This CDR3 is built from 15 residues. The sequence came from a girl between 10 and 17 years old in good health and CMV-seronegative. The sample was PBMCs. V and J are TRBV5-6 and TRBJ2-4, with 12 bases fitting TRBD1. In DNA, the CDR3 is TGTGCCAGCAGCTCAGACCGGGACAGGGGGCTGATTCAGTACTTC. This encodes CASSSDRDRGLIQYF. The full variable domain, rest sourced from reference TRBV5-6 and TRBJ2-4, is DAGVTQSPTHLIKTRGQQVTLRCSPKSGHDTVSWYQQALGQGPQFIFQYYEEEERQRGNFPDRFSGHQFPNYSSELNVNALLLGDSALYLCASSSDRDRGLIQYFGAGTRLSVL.